This TCR beta chain was recorded in a study of cytomegalovirus exposure and HLA in healthy donors. The germline CDR1 and CDR2 sequences are LGHNA and YNFKEQ. From its first to its last residue, the CDR3 has 18 amino acids. Comments on this clone: The DNA is omitted, as the CDR3 cannot be located on it reliably, and the CDR3 follows TCRdb's listing.

The PCR was carried out with 60 Vbeta primers and 13 Jbeta primers. Some clones are missing from TCRdb's copy, which holds only in-frame ones; the method was immunoSEQ multiplex PCR. The table shows hundreds of thousands of clones, with roughly 85% occurring only once. The TCR sequence derives from a male donor in good health and CMV-seronegative. This chain joins TRBV4-2 and TRBJ1-4; no DNA check was done on the table's D call, TRBD1. Sequences were obtained from PBMCs. The CDR3 loop reads CASSQGISLDRINEKLFF.